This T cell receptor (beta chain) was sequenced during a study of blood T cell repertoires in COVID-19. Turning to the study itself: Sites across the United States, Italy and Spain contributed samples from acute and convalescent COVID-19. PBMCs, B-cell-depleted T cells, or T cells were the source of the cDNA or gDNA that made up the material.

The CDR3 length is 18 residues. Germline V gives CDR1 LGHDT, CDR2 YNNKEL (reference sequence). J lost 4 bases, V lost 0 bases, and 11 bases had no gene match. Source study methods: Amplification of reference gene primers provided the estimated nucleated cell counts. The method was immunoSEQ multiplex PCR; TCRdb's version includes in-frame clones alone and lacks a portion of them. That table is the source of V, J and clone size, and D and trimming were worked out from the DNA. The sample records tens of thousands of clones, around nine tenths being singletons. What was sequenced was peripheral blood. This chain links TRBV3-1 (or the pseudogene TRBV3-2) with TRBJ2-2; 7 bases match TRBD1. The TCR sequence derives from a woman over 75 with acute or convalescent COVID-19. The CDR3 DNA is TGTGCCAGCAGCCAAGATTCCCTTCCCAGGGGGTCCACCGGGGAGCTGTTTTTT. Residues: CASSQDSLPRGSTGELFF.